What follows are 20 T cell receptor beta chains derived from one specimen sequenced in a study of regulatory T cells in long-lasting Graves disease. iRepertoire HTBI primers and Arm-PCR of CDR3 regions built TCR beta libraries. Via MiXCR, TCRdb re-called the multiplex PCR reads, giving one row per CDR3 protein. The sample records approximately 500,000 distinct CDR3 sequences, roughly 21% being singletons. The time point: persistent/refractory GD, antithyroid drugs over 5 years with positive TRAb. Scientists built the TCR library using RNA that was extracted from PBMCs. The sample in question was peripheral blood mononuclear cells (PBMCs), obtained when the disease was refractory, from a patient treated with antithyroid drugs. The receptors shown here come from a female donor with Graves disease.

This clonotype came up many times. V is TRBV19 and J is TRBJ1-1; 8 bases are a match to TRBD1. The CDR3 runs to 13 residues. Germline trimming cut 2 bases from V and 6 bases from J; bases unmatched to any gene: 2. Germline V gene lookup returns CDR1 LNHDA and CDR2 SQIVND (reference sequence). The CDR3 DNA sequence: TGTGCCAGTAGTATAATGGACAGGGCTGAAGCTTTCTTT. Translation gives CASSIMDRAEAFF.

The chain employs TRBV5-5 and TRBJ2-7, with D unresolved. This CDR3 contains 13 residues. Germline V gene sequence: CDR1 SGHKS, CDR2 YYEKEE (reference sequence). Trimming pared 2 bases from V and 3 bases from J, leaving 9 bases between. The CDR3 here is CASSFLRDYEQYF. DNA for the CDR3: TGTGCCAGCAGCTTTCTAAGAGACTACGAGCAGTACTTC.

Concerning this clonotype: Germline and junction disagree at one end, which may indicate a read error. The V gene is TRBV2, the J gene TRBJ2-2; D is perhaps TRBD2 (5 bases). CDR1 is SNHLY and CDR2 is FYNNEI in the germline V gene. This CDR3 has 13 residues. CDR3 nucleotides: TGTGCCAGCAGCCGAGGGTACACCGAGGAGCTGTTTTTT. Amino acid sequence: CASSRGYTEELFF.

This clonotype turned up a few times. The chain uses TRBV11-2 and TRBJ2-5, with a weak D call TRBD1 (7 bases). Germline V lookup: CDR1 SGHAT, CDR2 FQNNGV. Trimming removed 4 bases at V and 5 bases at J, with 14 bases between. CDR3 length: 14 residues. CDR3 DNA sequence: TGTGCCAGCAGCTGGACAGGAGGAGGGGAGACCCAGTACTTC. Translated, it gives CASSWTGGGETQYF.

This clonotype was recorded at least ten times. This chain connects TRBV7-3 to TRBJ1-6; 7 nucleotides match TRBD1. The ends lost 4 bases at V and 7 bases at J; junction bases unmatched: 7. This CDR3 has 15 residues. Per germline, CDR1 SGHTA and CDR2 FQGTGA. The CDR3 DNA reads as TGTGCCAGCAGCTCGACAGGGTTTCGGAATTCACCCCTCCACTTT. This encodes CASSSTGFRNSPLHF. The complete variable domain, with remaining parts taken from reference TRBV7-3 and TRBJ1-6, reads GAGVSQTPSNKVTEKGKYVELRCDPISGHTALYWYRQSLGQGPEFLIYFQGTGAADDSGLPNDRFFAVRPEGSVSTLKIQRTERGDSAVYLCASSSTGFRNSPLHFGNGTRLTVT.

This chain joins TRBV20-1 and TRBJ1-4; D may be TRBD1 (5 bases). The ends were cut back, 5 bases at V and 8 bases at J, with 12 bases in the middle. The CDR3 is 12 amino acids. Per the germline V gene, CDR1 is DFQATT and CDR2 is SNEGSKA (reference sequence). CDR3 nucleotides: TGCAGTGCTCTCGTGGGGGACGAAAAACTGTTTTTT. Translation gives CSALVGDEKLFF.

The chain employs TRBV10-3 and TRBJ2-7; TRBD1 or TRBD2 may be the D gene (5 bases each). The germline V gene encodes CDR1 ENHRY and CDR2 SYGVKD. The CDR3 totals 14 residues. Trimming took 3 bases from V and 13 from J, leaving 22 bases between them. DNA for the CDR3: TGTGCCATCAGTGAAACCAAGGGACGGCTTCCCCCTTACTTC. Translating it yields CAISETKGRLPPYF.

CDR3: CASSPAGGLQETQYF. CDR3 sequence (DNA): TGTGCCAGCAGTCCCGCCGGGGGGCTCCAGGAGACCCAGTACTTC. The V and J genes are TRBV6-1 and TRBJ2-5; the D gene is possibly TRBD2 (7 bases). This CDR3 has 15 residues. Deletions cut 5 bases from V and 5 bases from J, with 18 bases between. Germline V gives CDR1 MNHNS, CDR2 SASEGT.

This clonotype was seen at least ten times. The chain combines TRBV2 with TRBJ2-7, with 8 bases aligning to TRBD2. Germline V gene sequence: CDR1 SNHLY, CDR2 FYNNEI. V gave up 7 bases and J gave up 5 bases; unmatched junction bases: 10. This CDR3 region has 14 residues. CDR3 nucleotides: TGTGCCAGCACGATCCGGGGGGGCCAGAACGAGCAGTACTTC. It specifies CASTIRGGQNEQYF.

This clonotype was recorded many times. The CDR3 bases are TGTGCCAGCAGCTCTACAGGGGTTATCGGGGAGCTGTTTTTT. Residues: CASSSTGVIGELFF. The chain recombines TRBV7-6 with TRBJ2-2, with 7 bases that match TRBD1. The CDR3 totals 14 residues. Germline CDR1 SGHVS, CDR2 FNYEAQ. After removal of 4 bases from V and 7 bases from J, the junction contained 6 bases not matched to a gene.

This clonotype was recorded many times. This chain uses TRBV12-3 or TRBV12-4 with TRBJ2-7; 7 positions agree with TRBD1. The V and J ends lost 6 bases and 3 bases, in that order; junction bases with no gene match: 11. The length of the CDR3 is 15 residues. For the CDR3, the DNA is TGTGCCAGCAGAGAGGACAGGTTTCTTAACTACGAGCAGTACTTC. It is translated as CASREDRFLNYEQYF.

The table lists this clonotype with a count of one. The chain employs TRBV19 and TRBJ2-1; D unclear. The V and J ends lost 5 bases and 0 bases respectively, with 11 bases between them. The CDR3 extends over 15 amino acids. Germline CDR1 LNHDA, CDR2 SQIVND (reference sequence). The DNA of the CDR3 is TGTGCCAGTAGTGAGGTGCTAAGCTCCTACAATGAGCAGTTCTTC. Its protein product is CASSEVLSSYNEQFF.

This clonotype was recorded at least ten times. The chain links TRBV7-9 to TRBJ2-5, with TRBD2 matching 7 bases. This CDR3 has 14 amino acids. V lost 5 bases and J lost 5; bases outside the gene matches: 8. Germline values: CDR1 SEHNR, CDR2 FQNEAQ (reference sequence). The CDR3 region is CASSPGAGRETQYF. CDR3 bases: TGTGCCAGCAGCCCCGGAGCGGGACGGGAGACCCAGTACTTC.

The V call is TRBV3-1, the J call TRBJ2-3, with 10 bases fitting TRBD2. This CDR3 comprises 15 residues. The V segment lost 7 bases and the J segment 5 bases; nucleotides outside the gene matches: 9. CDR1 LGHDT and CDR2 YNNKEL come from the germline V gene (reference sequence). Here the CDR3 DNA reads TGTGCCAGCAAGGTAGCGGGAGGCAGAGGAGATACGCAGTATTTT. Its translation: CASKVAGGRGDTQYF.

This clonotype was found many times. This chain uses TRBV20-1 with TRBJ2-7, with unresolved D. The V end was cut by 1 base, the J end by 2 bases, with 6 bases between. CDR1 is DFQATT and CDR2 is SNEGSKA in the germline V gene (reference sequence). The length of the CDR3 is 12 residues. CDR3 coding DNA: TGCAGTGCTAGAGGGCTCCCCTACGAGCAGTACTTC. This encodes CSARGLPYEQYF.

The rearrangement uses TRBV12-3 or TRBV12-4 and TRBJ2-7, with 9 bases matching TRBD1. V shed 6 bases and J 1 base; nucleotides not matched to a gene: 13. This CDR3 region has 17 residues. For the CDR3, the DNA is TGTGCCAGCAGCTCCGCCCTGGGACAGGGTGGGTCCTACGAGCAGTACTTC. This sequence encodes CASSSALGQGGSYEQYF.

This chain connects TRBV19 to TRBJ2-3; 13 bases line up with TRBD2. From germline, CDR1 is LNHDA and CDR2 SQIVND (reference sequence). The CDR3 contains 17 residues. With V trimmed by 0 bases and J by 1 base, 1 base remained unmatched. The CDR3 coding sequence is TGTGCCAGTAGTATAGATGGACTAGCGGGGGGCACAGATACGCAGTATTTT. It is translated as CASSIDGLAGGTDTQYF.

The table lists this clonotype with a few counts. The CDR3 nucleotides are TGCAGTGCTAGAGATGGGCAGAAGGATCAGCCCCAGCATTTT. Residues: CSARDGQKDQPQHF. This chain links TRBV20-1 with TRBJ1-5; D call uncertain. This CDR3 is built from 14 residues. V lost 0 bases and J lost 5, with 11 bases in between. Germline lookup yields CDR1 DFQATT and CDR2 SNEGSKA (reference sequence).

This clonotype was counted at least ten times. V usage is TRBV6-1 and J usage is TRBJ1-4; D not resolved. The V gene's germline CDR1 is MNHNS and CDR2 SASEGT. This CDR3 is built from 18 residues. Trimming stripped 7 bases from V and 0 bases from J, with 21 bases between. The CDR3 sequence is CASISRLWSMATNEKLFF. CDR3 DNA: TGTGCCAGCATCAGTAGGTTATGGAGCATGGCAACTAATGAAAAACTGTTTTTT.

The chain combines TRBV5-4 with TRBJ1-1, with D possibly matching TRBD1 (5 bases). Trimming removed 4 bases at V and 3 bases at J, with 13 bases between. CDR3 length equals 14 residues. Germline CDR1 SGHNT, CDR2 YYREEE (reference sequence). Here the CDR3 DNA reads TGTGCCAGCAGCGCCAGGGCCACCTACACTGAAGCTTTCTTT. The encoded protein is CASSARATYTEAFF.